The TCR beta chain described here comes from a study of CD8 T cells in Susac syndrome. RNA amounts of about 0.5 to 1 ug underwent reverse transcription with random hexamers. The amplification used immunoSEQ multiplex PCR on TCR beta CDR3; it spanned 54 Vbeta and 13 Jbeta. Via MiXCR, TCRdb re-called the immunoSEQ multiplex PCR reads, giving one row per CDR3 protein. Of 180,000 or so distinct CDR3 sequences in the sample, about 94% are singletons; the top ten hold about 0.13%. The CDR3 has 14 residues. V shed 6 bases and J 5 bases; nucleotides not matched to a gene: 9. CDR1 and CDR2 from the germline V gene are LGHDT and YNNKEL (reference sequence).

The chain uses TRBV3-1 and TRBJ2-5; the match to TRBD2 covers 7 bases. The clonotype originates from a human donor in good health. Sequenced sample: CD4+ T cells from PBMCs. The CDR3 loop reads CASRGAGPGETQYF. In DNA, the CDR3 is TGTGCCAGCAGGGGAGCGGGGCCGGGGGAGACCCAGTACTTC.